A single sample gave rise to the 17 T cell receptor beta chains below, sequenced in a study of T cells after yellow fever vaccination. TCRdb reanalysed the 5' RACE reads using MiXCR and keeps one entry per CDR3 protein. The table records hundreds of thousands of distinct CDR3 sequences, 13% of them present only once. Sequencing used PBMCs, obtained on the day of the yellow fever booster vaccination. Receptor source: a man aged 30-40 years who received the YFV17D yellow fever vaccine.

The sample holds many counts of this clonotype. The chain recombines TRBV11-2 with TRBJ2-7; D unresolved. This CDR3 has 12 residues. Germline loops: CDR1 SGHAT, CDR2 FQNNGV. V dropped 5 bases and J dropped 5 bases, with 10 bases sitting between them. This chain's CDR3 is CASSRMPHEQYF. As DNA, the CDR3 is TGTGCCAGCAGCCGTATGCCCCACGAGCAGTACTTC.

This clonotype occurred a few times. V gene TRBV12-3 or TRBV12-4 combines with J gene TRBJ2-3; possible D gene TRBD1, 5 bases. The CDR3 is made up of 16 amino acids. The germline V and J ends were trimmed by 5 bases and 3 bases, with 18 bases remaining between them. The CDR3 DNA follows: TGTGCCAGCAGTGCAGGTCGACAGTACGGGACAGATACGCAGTATTTT. Translation gives CASSAGRQYGTDTQYF.

This clonotype has only a few counts. At one end the junction does not follow the germline gene, possibly because of a read error. The chain uses TRBV5-7 and TRBJ2-6; 11 positions agree with TRBD2. TRBV5-7 is given ORF status, its function remaining uncertain. This CDR3 is 22 amino acids long. DNA for the CDR3: TGCGCCAGCAGCTTGTGGGCCGGGGACTATACTAGCGGGAGCGCTGGGGCCAACGTCCTGACTTTC. Amino acids: CASSLWAGDYTSGSAGANVLTF.

This clonotype has only a few counts. V is TRBV6-1 and J is TRBJ1-1; the match to TRBD1 covers 9 bases. Germline CDR1 MNHNS, CDR2 SASEGT. The V gene end was trimmed by 5 bases and the J gene end by 5 bases; junction bases not matched to a gene: 6. The CDR3 extends over 14 amino acids. CDR3 sequence reads: CASSRTGAYTEAFF. The CDR3 DNA reads TGTGCCAGCAGTAGGACAGGGGCATATACTGAAGCTTTCTTT.

This clonotype was seen a handful of times. The gene calls are TRBV19 and TRBJ1-2; TRBD1 agrees at 12 bases. The CDR3 spans 17 residues. The germline gives CDR1 LNHDA, CDR2 SQIVND (reference sequence). With 10 bases clipped from V and 4 bases from J, the junction kept 16 bases outside the gene matches. CDR3 sequence reads: CATSLWGQGAKPYGYTF. The CDR3 nucleotides read TGTGCCACCTCACTCTGGGGACAGGGGGCGAAGCCCTATGGCTACACCTTC.

There are a few counts of this clonotype. The CDR3 is CASSQDLEGAFYLEGYTF. The CDR3 DNA follows: TGTGCCAGCAGCCAAGATTTGGAGGGGGCATTTTATTTGGAAGGCTACACCTTC. The genes are TRBV14 and TRBJ1-2, with 7 bases aligning to TRBD1. This CDR3 is built from 18 residues. Germline V gives CDR1 SGHDN, CDR2 FVKESK. The V segment lost 0 bases and the J segment 8 bases; nucleotides outside the gene matches: 18.

In its sample, this clonotype was seen a few times. This sequence joins TRBV7-9 and TRBJ1-6; D is ambiguous. Germline CDR1 reads SEHNR; CDR2 reads FQNEAQ (reference sequence). The CDR3 has 16 residues. Trimming left V 10 bases short and J 1 base short, with 17 bases between. This chain's CDR3 is CATNSPGGSYNSPLHF. In DNA, the CDR3 is TGTGCCACCAATAGCCCAGGCGGGTCCTATAATTCACCCCTCCACTTT.

The genes are TRBV5-5 and TRBJ1-1, with D maybe TRBD1 (5 bases). The germline gives CDR1 SGHKS, CDR2 YYEKEE (reference sequence). The CDR3 has 14 amino acids. Trimming pared 4 bases from V and 3 bases from J, leaving 13 bases between. The CDR3 bases are TGTGCCAGCAGCCAGGGAGGGATAGACACTGAAGCTTTCTTT. This gives the protein CASSQGGIDTEAFF.

This clonotype was seen a few times. This chain connects TRBV29-1 to TRBJ2-3, with TRBD2 matching over 10 bases. The V and J ends lost 4 bases and 6 bases, in that order; junction bases with no gene match: 13. The CDR3 sequence is 16 residues long. Germline V gene data show CDR1 as SQVTM and CDR2 as ANQGSEA. The CDR3 sequence: CSVVGGASGRVDTQYF. CDR3 sequence (DNA): TGCAGCGTTGTGGGGGGAGCTAGCGGGAGAGTGGATACGCAGTATTTT.

This chain links TRBV5-1 with TRBJ2-1; no reliable D call. The germline V gene encodes CDR1 SGHRS and CDR2 YFSETQ. The ends were cut back, 2 bases at V and 8 bases at J, with 11 bases in the middle. The CDR3 consists of 13 residues. CDR3 protein: CASSLTFWDEQFF. The DNA for the CDR3 is TGCGCCAGCAGCTTAACCTTTTGGGATGAGCAGTTCTTC.

This clonotype has only a few counts. V gene TRBV27 combines with J gene TRBJ2-3, with TRBD1 as a possible D gene (6 bases). The CDR3 totals 15 residues. Looked up from germline, CDR1 is MNHEY and CDR2 is SMNVEV (reference sequence). The V end was cut by 3 bases, the J end by 4 bases, with 14 bases between. The CDR3 sequence: CASSFKGGLPDTQYF. In nucleotides, the CDR3 is TGTGCCAGCAGTTTTAAAGGGGGTCTACCAGATACGCAGTATTTT.

This clonotype was counted between two and nine times. The J gene is TRBJ1-5, the V gene TRBV6-1, with D perhaps TRBD1 (5 bases). The CDR3 length is 16 residues. The ends were cut back, 6 bases at V and 1 base at J, with 16 bases in the middle. Germline V gene lookup returns CDR1 MNHNS and CDR2 SASEGT. The CDR3 loop is CASSTVVQESNQPQHF. CDR3 nucleotide sequence: TGTGCCAGCAGCACCGTAGTACAGGAGAGCAATCAGCCCCAGCATTTT.

The rearrangement links TRBV10-3 to TRBJ2-6, with D uncertain. Trimming left V 5 bases short and J 3 bases short, with 8 bases between. CDR1 is ENHRY, CDR2 SYGVKD, per germline. The CDR3 consists of 14 residues. The DNA of the CDR3 is TGTGCCATCAGTTTCGAGCTTGGGGCCAACGTCCTGACTTTC. Its translation is CAISFELGANVLTF.

The genes are TRBV11-2 and TRBJ1-2; D is unresolved. This CDR3 spans 12 amino acids. Trimming took off 5 bases at V and 6 bases at J, with 10 bases between the two ends. Germline CDR1 is SGHAT and CDR2 is FQNNGV. The chain's CDR3 is CASSHIGDGYTF. In nucleotides, the CDR3 is TGTGCCAGCAGCCACATTGGAGATGGCTACACCTTC.

The chain has TRBV29-1 and TRBJ1-2; weak D call: TRBD1 (5 bases). Germline CDR1 SQVTM, CDR2 ANQGSEA. The CDR3 sequence is 13 residues long. The germline V and J ends were trimmed by 5 bases and 8 bases, with 18 bases remaining between them. DNA of the CDR3: TGCAGCGTTCTCTACCCCAGGGATAGGGGCTACACCTTC. Its protein is CSVLYPRDRGYTF.

This clonotype was seen repeatedly, ten times or more. V and J are TRBV10-3 and TRBJ2-2; 12 bases are a match to TRBD1. The CDR3 covers 17 residues. Germline assignment: CDR1 ENHRY and CDR2 SYGVKD. J was trimmed by 0 bases and V by 9 bases; bases with no gene match: 8. The CDR3 loop is CAILPGQGATNTGELFF. CDR3 coding DNA: TGTGCCATTTTACCGGGACAGGGGGCGACGAACACCGGGGAGCTGTTTTTT.

A note on this clonotype: The CDR3 does not close with the conserved phenylalanine or tryptophan, likely indicating a read error. V and J are TRBV6-2 or TRBV6-3 and TRBJ2-7; D ambiguous. The CDR3 length is 13 residues. V lost 0 bases and J 7 bases, leaving 10 bases between the germline ends. Germline V gives CDR1 MNHEY, CDR2 SVGEGT. CDR3 DNA sequence: TGTGCCAGCAGTTACTCCAAGGTCGAGGAGCAGTACTCC. It translates to CASSYSKVEEQYS.